These 9 T cell receptor beta chains were all obtained from the same sample, sequenced in a study of cytomegalovirus exposure and HLA in healthy donors (dated 2017 in TCRdb). Library method: the immunoSEQ multiplex PCR assay. For the multiplex PCR, a mixture combining 60 forward primers for TCR Vbeta segments and 13 reverse primers for TCR Jbeta segments was used. TCRdb took over this immuneACCESS table, retaining in-frame rearrangements with V and J assigned. Such tables are incomplete; in checked studies, under half of the missing clones stem from an unresolved V gene, and the remainder is unexplained. Counted in this sample were 130,000 to 150,000 clones; about 78% of them appeared once. Under 7.5% of the sample belongs to the ten largest clones. The sequenced material came from PBMCs. The receptors shown here come from a middle-aged man in good health and CMV-seropositive.

This chain links TRBV19 with TRBJ1-2; no reliable D call. The germline CDR1 and CDR2 sequences are LNHDA and SQIVND (reference sequence). The CDR3 loop spans 16 amino acids. The V gene lost 0 bases and the J gene lost 3 bases, with 14 bases spanning the gap. In nucleotides, the CDR3 is TGTGCCAGTAGTATAGATCCTCGGGATATTTACTATGGCTACACCTTC. This encodes CASSIDPRDIYYGYTF. The full variable domain, completed using reference TRBV19 and TRBJ1-2, is DGGITQSPKYLFRKEGQNVTLSCEQNLNHDAMYWYRQDPGQGLRLIYYSQIVNDFQKGDIAEGYSVSREKKESFPLTVTSAQKNPTAFYLCASSIDPRDIYYGYTFGSGTRLTVV.

The rearrangement joins TRBV7-6 to TRBJ2-7; the D gene is possibly TRBD2 (5 bases). Deletions cut 5 bases from V and 3 bases from J, with 8 bases between. The germline V gene has CDR1 SGHVS and CDR2 FNYEAQ. The CDR3 spans 12 residues. The CDR3 is CASSDEGYEQYF. CDR3 coding DNA: TGTGCCAGCAGCGACGAGGGCTACGAGCAGTACTTC.

The chain recombines TRBV10-3 with TRBJ1-2; D gene uncertain. Per germline, CDR1 ENHRY and CDR2 SYGVKD. V lost 4 bases and J lost 8, with 11 bases in between. The CDR3 totals 12 residues. CDR3 DNA: TGTGCCATCAGTGTCTCGGACTGGGGCTACACCTTC. Encoded protein: CAISVSDWGYTF.

The gene calls are TRBV5-4 and TRBJ2-7; 16 bases map to TRBD2. With 4 bases clipped from V and 2 bases from J, the junction kept 6 bases outside the gene matches. This CDR3 comprises 17 residues. Per germline, CDR1 SGHNT and CDR2 YYREEE (reference sequence). The CDR3 here is CASSKGTSGRVAYEQYF. The CDR3 region has the DNA TGTGCCAGCAGCAAAGGGACTAGCGGGAGGGTTGCCTACGAGCAGTACTTC.

The CDR3 nucleotides are TGTGCCAGCAGTTACTCGTACCAGATTTCCTACGAGCAGTACTTC. Translation gives CASSYSYQISYEQYF. The chain recombines TRBV6-5 with TRBJ2-7; D is ambiguous. V lost 0 bases to trimming and J lost 1 base, with 10 bases between them. The CDR3 has 15 amino acids. From germline, CDR1 is MNHEY and CDR2 SVGAGI.

This chain joins TRBV5-1 and TRBJ2-2; TRBD2 is a possible D gene (6 bases). The CDR3 is made up of 15 amino acids. The germline gives CDR1 SGHRS, CDR2 YFSETQ. V lost 0 bases and J 4 bases, leaving 10 bases between the germline ends. CDR3 DNA sequence: TGCGCCAGCAGCTTGGAGGCGGGGATCACCGGGGAGCTGTTTTTT. It translates to CASSLEAGITGELFF.

The chain recombines TRBV4-3 with TRBJ2-7; 10 bases line up with TRBD1. Germline loops: CDR1 LGHNA, CDR2 YSLEER. Trimming at V came to 4 bases and at J to 2 bases, leaving 11 bases not matched to a gene. The CDR3 runs 17 residues. In DNA, the CDR3 is TGCGCCAGCAGCCCGACACGGGACAGGGGCTTTCCCTACGAGCAGTACTTC. Protein product: CASSPTRDRGFPYEQYF.

The chain employs TRBV28 and TRBJ1-6; D possibly corresponds to TRBD1 (6 bases). The CDR3 is 13 residues long. Germline lookup yields CDR1 MDHEN and CDR2 SYDVKM. V was trimmed by 10 bases and J by 8 bases, leaving 15 bases between them. CDR3 in amino acids: CATNRDLDSPLHF. The CDR3 DNA reads as TGTGCCACCAACAGGGATCTCGATTCACCCCTCCACTTT.

This sequence joins TRBV7-2 and TRBJ1-1; no firm D call. This CDR3 is built from 14 residues. In germline, CDR1 is SGHTA, CDR2 FQGNSA. V was shortened by 5 bases and J by 3 bases, with 13 bases between the two germline ends. The CDR3 region has the DNA TGTGCCAGCAGCCCACATATTCCCTACACTGAAGCTTTCTTT. This gives the protein CASSPHIPYTEAFF. Variable domain in full (rest from reference TRBV7-2 and TRBJ1-1): GAGVSQSPSNKVTEKGKDVELRCDPISGHTALYWYRQSLGQGLEFLIYFQGNSAPDKSGLPSDRFSAERTGGSVSTLTIQRTQQEDSAVYLCASSPHIPYTEAFFGQGTRLTVV.